A single T cell receptor (beta chain) is shown here with its context. Its antigen is unidentified. Profiling relied on immunoSEQ multiplex PCR, and the TCRdb table lists in-frame clones only, not all of them. Of about 22,000 clones listed, less than 85% were seen once; the top ten hold 16%. The data derive from a study of vaccination effects on CD4 cells after COVID-19. General observations from the study: The study found marked clonal contraction of infection- and vaccine-induced clones late after vaccination.

Sequencing in the ViraFEST assay came after antigen-specific CD4+ T cells had been expanded with viral peptide pools, which were used to stimulate PBMC. Cultured cells yielded isolated CD4+ T cells after 10 days. The person was diagnosed with PCR-confirmed SARS-CoV-2 infection between March and December 2020. CDR3 size: 13 residues. With 0 bases removed from V and 5 bases from J, the gap between germline ends came to 7 bases. In germline, CDR1 is LGHNA, CDR2 YSLEER. The V and J genes are TRBV4-3 and TRBJ2-5; no clear D gene. The input for sequencing was CD4+ T cells from PBMCs cultured with SARS-CoV-2 spike peptides, taken before COVID-19 vaccination. The receptor was isolated from a human donor who had a prior SARS-CoV-2 infection. In DNA form, the CDR3 reads TGCGCCAGCAGCCAAGATCTGGCGGAGACCCAGTACTTC. It encodes CASSQDLAETQYF.